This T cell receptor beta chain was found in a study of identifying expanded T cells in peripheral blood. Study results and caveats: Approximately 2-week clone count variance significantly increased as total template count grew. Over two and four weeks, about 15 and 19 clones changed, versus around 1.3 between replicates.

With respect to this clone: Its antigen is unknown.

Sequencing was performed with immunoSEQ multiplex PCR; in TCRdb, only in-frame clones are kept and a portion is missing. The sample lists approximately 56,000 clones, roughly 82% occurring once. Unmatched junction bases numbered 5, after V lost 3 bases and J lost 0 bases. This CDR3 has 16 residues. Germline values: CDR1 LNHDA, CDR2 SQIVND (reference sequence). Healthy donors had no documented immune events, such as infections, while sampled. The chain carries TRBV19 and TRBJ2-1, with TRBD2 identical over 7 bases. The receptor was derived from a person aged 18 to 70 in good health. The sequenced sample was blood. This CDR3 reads CASSMTASGSYNEQFF. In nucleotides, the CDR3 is TGTGCCAGTAGTATGACGGCTAGCGGCTCCTACAATGAGCAGTTCTTC. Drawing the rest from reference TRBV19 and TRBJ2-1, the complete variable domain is DGGITQSPKYLFRKEGQNVTLSCEQNLNHDAMYWYRQDPGQGLRLIYYSQIVNDFQKGDIAEGYSVSREKKESFPLTVTSAQKNPTAFYLCASSMTASGSYNEQFFGPGTRLTVL.